What follows are 6 T cell receptor beta chains derived from one specimen sequenced in a study of OX40 agonist ivuxolimab in advanced cancers. Profiled with immunoSEQ multiplex PCR; TCRdb holds only in-frame clones, not every one. The table records roughly 100,000 clones, about 90% of them present only once. Sequencing was performed on CD4+ or CD8+ T cells sorted from blood, taken in a trial of the OX40 agonist ivuxolimab. These TCRs come from an adult with an advanced solid tumor such as melanoma, head and neck, liver or kidney cancer.

J is TRBJ1-4 and V is TRBV11-1; D ambiguous. The CDR3 has 14 residues. Trimming removed 4 bases from V and 0 bases from J, with 6 bases in between. Germline CDR1 SGHAT, CDR2 FQDESV (reference sequence). The CDR3 here is CASSSGPTNEKLFF. DNA of the CDR3: TGTGCCAGCAGCTCTGGACCAACTAATGAAAAACTGTTTTTT.

V gene TRBV4-1 combines with J gene TRBJ1-3; unclear D gene. The germline V gene encodes CDR1 MGHRA and CDR2 YSYEKL. V was cut by 1 base and J by 0 bases, with 10 bases left in between. The CDR3 is 16 residues long. The CDR3 sequence is CASSQGRGYSGNTIYF. The CDR3 bases are TGCGCCAGCAGCCAAGGACGAGGGTACTCTGGAAACACCATATATTTT.

This rearrangement joins TRBV7-3 to TRBJ2-2; D may be TRBD1 (6 bases). This CDR3 contains 14 residues. Looked up from germline, CDR1 is SGHTA and CDR2 is FQGTGA. Trimming cost V 4 bases and J 4 bases, with 10 bases left between them. This chain's CDR3 is CASSSGHITGELFF. The CDR3 DNA sequence: TGTGCCAGCAGCTCGGGACACATCACCGGGGAGCTGTTTTTT. Variable domain in full (rest from reference TRBV7-3 and TRBJ2-2): GAGVSQTPSNKVTEKGKYVELRCDPISGHTALYWYRQSLGQGPEFLIYFQGTGAADDSGLPNDRFFAVRPEGSVSTLKIQRTERGDSAVYLCASSSGHITGELFFGEGSRLTVL.

This clone appeared a few times. The rearrangement joins TRBV19 to TRBJ2-1, with 7 bases matching TRBD2. With 6 bases clipped from V and 7 bases from J, the junction kept 12 bases outside the gene matches. Germline values: CDR1 LNHDA, CDR2 SQIVND (reference sequence). The CDR3 runs to 15 residues. CDR3 nucleotides: TGTGCCAGTAGGCGAGTAGGGAGGGAAAAAAATGAGCAGTTCTTC. It encodes CASRRVGREKNEQFF.

The sample holds one count of this clone. The chain recombines TRBV29-1 with TRBJ1-1; D is ambiguous. Germline assignment: CDR1 SQVTM and CDR2 ANQGSEA. Trimming cost V 4 bases and J 7 bases, with 10 bases left between them. CDR3 size: 11 residues. For the CDR3, the DNA is TGCAGCGTTGTGTACAGTCTTGAAGCTTTCTTT. Protein sequence: CSVVYSLEAFF. Full variable domain (rest looked up from reference TRBV29-1 and TRBJ1-1): SAVISQKPSRDICQRGTSLTIQCQVDSQVTMMFWYRQQPGQSLTLIATANQGSEATYESGFVIDKFPISRPNLTFSTLTVSNMSPEDSSIYLCSVVYSLEAFFGQGTRLTVV.

The chain joins TRBV6-5 to TRBJ2-3; D perhaps matches TRBD2 (6 bases). Trimming removed 6 bases from V and 6 bases from J, with 19 bases in between. The CDR3 has 15 amino acids. Germline V gene data show CDR1 as MNHEY and CDR2 as SVGAGI. The CDR3 bases are TGTGCCAGCAGCCGAGTAGGCTTACGGGAGGATACGCAGTATTTT. The encoded protein is CASSRVGLREDTQYF.